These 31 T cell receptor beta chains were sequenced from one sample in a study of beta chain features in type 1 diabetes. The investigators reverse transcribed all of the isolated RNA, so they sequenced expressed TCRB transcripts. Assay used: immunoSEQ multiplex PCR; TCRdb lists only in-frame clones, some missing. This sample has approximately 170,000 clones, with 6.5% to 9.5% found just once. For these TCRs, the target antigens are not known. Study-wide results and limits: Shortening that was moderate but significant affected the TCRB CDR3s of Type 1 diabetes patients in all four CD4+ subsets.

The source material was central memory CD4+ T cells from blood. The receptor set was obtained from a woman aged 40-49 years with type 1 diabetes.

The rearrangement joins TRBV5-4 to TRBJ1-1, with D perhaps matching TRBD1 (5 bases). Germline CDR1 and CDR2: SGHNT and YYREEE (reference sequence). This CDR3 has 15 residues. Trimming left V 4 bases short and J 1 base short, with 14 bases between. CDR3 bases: TGTGCCAGCAGCGACCCTACCGGGGGGAACACTGAAGCTTTCTTT. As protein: CASSDPTGGNTEAFF. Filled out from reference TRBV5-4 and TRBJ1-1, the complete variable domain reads ETGVTQSPTHLIKTRGQQVTLRCSSQSGHNTVSWYQQALGQGPQFIFQYYREEENGRGNFPPRFSGLQFPNYSSELNVNALELDDSALYLCASSDPTGGNTEAFFGQGTRLTVV.

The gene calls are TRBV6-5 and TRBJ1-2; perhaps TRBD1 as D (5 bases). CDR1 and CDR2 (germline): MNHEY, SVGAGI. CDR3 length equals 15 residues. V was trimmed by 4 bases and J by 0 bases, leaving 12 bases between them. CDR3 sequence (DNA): TGTGCCAGCAGTTCCCCCAGGGAAGCTAACTATGGCTACACCTTC. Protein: CASSSPREANYGYTF.

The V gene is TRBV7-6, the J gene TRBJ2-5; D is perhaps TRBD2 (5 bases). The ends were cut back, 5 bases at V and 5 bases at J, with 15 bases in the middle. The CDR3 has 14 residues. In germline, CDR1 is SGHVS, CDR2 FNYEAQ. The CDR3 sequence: CASSPTRGSETQYF. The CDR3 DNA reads TGTGCCAGCAGCCCAACCCGGGGATCGGAGACCCAGTACTTC.

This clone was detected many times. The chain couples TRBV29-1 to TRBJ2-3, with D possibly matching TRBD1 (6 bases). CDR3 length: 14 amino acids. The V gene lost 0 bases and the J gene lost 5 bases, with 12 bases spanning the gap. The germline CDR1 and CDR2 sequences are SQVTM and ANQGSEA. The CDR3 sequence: CSVEDRQGLDTQYF. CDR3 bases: TGCAGCGTTGAAGATAGGCAGGGGTTAGATACGCAGTATTTT.

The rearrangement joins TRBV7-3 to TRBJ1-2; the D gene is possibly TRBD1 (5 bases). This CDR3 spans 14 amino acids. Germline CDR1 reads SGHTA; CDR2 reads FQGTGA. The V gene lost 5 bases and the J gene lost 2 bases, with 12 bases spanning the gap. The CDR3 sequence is CASSPMAGNYGYTF. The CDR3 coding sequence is TGTGCCAGCAGCCCGATGGCAGGGAACTATGGCTACACCTTC.

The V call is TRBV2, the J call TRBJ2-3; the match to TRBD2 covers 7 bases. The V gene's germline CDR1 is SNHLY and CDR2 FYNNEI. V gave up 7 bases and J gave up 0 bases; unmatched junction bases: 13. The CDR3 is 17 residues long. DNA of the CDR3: TGTGCCAGCACCCAAGGGAGGGCCCGGAAAAGCACAGATACGCAGTATTTT. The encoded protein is CASTQGRARKSTDTQYF.

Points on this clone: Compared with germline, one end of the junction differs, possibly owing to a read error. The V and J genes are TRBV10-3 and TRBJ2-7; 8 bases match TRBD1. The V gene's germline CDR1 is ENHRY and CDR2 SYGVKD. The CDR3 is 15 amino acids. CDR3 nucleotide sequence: TGTGCCAGCAGTTACCTTGGACAGGGTATCGACGAGCAGTACTTC. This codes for CASSYLGQGIDEQYF.

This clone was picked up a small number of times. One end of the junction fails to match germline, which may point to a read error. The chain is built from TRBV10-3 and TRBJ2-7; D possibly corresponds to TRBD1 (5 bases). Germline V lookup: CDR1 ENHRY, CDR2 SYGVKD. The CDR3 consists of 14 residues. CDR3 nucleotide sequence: TGTGCCAGCAGTTACTCAGGGTTTAGGTCCGAGCAGTACTTC. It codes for CASSYSGFRSEQYF.

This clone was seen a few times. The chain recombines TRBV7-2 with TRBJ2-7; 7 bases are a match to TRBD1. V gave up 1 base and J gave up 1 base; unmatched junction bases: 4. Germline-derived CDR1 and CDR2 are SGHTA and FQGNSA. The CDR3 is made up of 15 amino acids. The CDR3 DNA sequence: TGTGCCAGCAGCTTAGGCACAGGGGTTTCCTACGAGCAGTACTTC. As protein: CASSLGTGVSYEQYF.

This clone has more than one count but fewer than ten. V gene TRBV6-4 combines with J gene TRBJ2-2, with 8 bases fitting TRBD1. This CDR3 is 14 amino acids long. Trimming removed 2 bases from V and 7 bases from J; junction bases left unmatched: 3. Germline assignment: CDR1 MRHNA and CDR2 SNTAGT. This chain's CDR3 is CASSDQGADGELFF. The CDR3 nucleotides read TGTGCCAGCAGTGACCAGGGGGCGGACGGGGAGCTGTTTTTT.

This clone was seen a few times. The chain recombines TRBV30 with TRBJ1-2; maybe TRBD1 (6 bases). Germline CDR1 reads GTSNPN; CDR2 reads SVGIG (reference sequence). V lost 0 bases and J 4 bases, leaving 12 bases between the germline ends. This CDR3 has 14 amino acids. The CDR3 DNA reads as TGTGCCTGGAGTGTACGGGGGGCAGCCTATGGCTACACCTTC. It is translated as CAWSVRGAAYGYTF.

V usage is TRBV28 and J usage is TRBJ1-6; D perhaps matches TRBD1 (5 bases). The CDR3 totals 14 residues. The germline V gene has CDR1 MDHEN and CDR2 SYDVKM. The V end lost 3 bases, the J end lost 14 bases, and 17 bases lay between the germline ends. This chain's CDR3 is CASSFRQSGGTLHF. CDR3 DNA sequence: TGTGCCAGCAGTTTTAGGCAGTCCGGGGGGACCCTCCACTTT. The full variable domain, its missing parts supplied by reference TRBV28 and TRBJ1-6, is DVKVTQSSRYLVKRTGEKVFLECVQDMDHENMFWYRQDPGLGLRLIYFSYDVKMKEKGDIPEGYSVSREKKERFSLILESASTNQTSMYLCASSFRQSGGTLHFGNGTRLTVT.

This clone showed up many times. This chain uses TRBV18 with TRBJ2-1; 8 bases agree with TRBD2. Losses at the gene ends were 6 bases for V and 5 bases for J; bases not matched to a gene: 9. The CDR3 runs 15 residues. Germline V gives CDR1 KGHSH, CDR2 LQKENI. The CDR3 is CASSLSSGTDNEQFF. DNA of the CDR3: TGTGCCAGCTCCTTAAGTAGCGGGACCGACAATGAGCAGTTCTTC.

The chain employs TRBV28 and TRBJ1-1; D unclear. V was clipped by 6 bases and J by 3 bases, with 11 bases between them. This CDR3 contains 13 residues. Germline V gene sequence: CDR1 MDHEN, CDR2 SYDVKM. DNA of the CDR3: TGTGCCAGCAGCCTTAATTCGGACACTGAAGCTTTCTTT. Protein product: CASSLNSDTEAFF.

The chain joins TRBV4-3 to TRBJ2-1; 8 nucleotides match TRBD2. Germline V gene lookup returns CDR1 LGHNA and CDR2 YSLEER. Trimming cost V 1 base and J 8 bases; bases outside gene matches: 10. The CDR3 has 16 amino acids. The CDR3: CASSQAPSGRADEQFF. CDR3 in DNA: TGCGCCAGCAGCCAAGCCCCCAGCGGGAGAGCCGATGAGCAGTTCTTC.

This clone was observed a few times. The CDR3 region is CASTSSFGGRAYNEQFF. CDR3 DNA: TGTGCCAGCACCTCCTCGTTCGGCGGGAGAGCCTACAATGAGCAGTTCTTC. The chain carries TRBV27 and TRBJ2-1, with 7 bases fitting TRBD2. Germline V gives CDR1 MNHEY, CDR2 SMNVEV (reference sequence). The CDR3 contains 17 residues. V lost 7 bases and J lost 2; bases outside the gene matches: 14.

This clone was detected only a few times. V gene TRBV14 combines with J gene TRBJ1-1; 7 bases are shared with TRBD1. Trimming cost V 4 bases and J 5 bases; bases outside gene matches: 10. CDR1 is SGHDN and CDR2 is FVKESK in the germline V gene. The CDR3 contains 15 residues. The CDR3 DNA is TGTGCCAGCAGCCCCCACCCGACAGGGTGGACTGAAGCTTTCTTT. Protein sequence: CASSPHPTGWTEAFF.

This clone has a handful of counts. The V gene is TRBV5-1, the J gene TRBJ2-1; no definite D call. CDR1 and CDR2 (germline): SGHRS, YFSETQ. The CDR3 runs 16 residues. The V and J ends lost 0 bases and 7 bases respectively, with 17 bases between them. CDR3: CASSLVGSGDGNEQFF. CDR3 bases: TGCGCCAGCAGCTTGGTTGGCTCTGGAGATGGAAATGAGCAGTTCTTC.

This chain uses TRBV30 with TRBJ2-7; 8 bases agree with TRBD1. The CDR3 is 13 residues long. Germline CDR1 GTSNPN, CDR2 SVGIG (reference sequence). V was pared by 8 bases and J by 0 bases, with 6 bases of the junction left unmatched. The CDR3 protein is CAQGTGPSYEQYF. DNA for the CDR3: TGTGCCCAGGGGACAGGCCCCTCCTACGAGCAGTACTTC. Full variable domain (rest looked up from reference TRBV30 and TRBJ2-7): SQTIHQWPATLVQPVGSPLSLECTVEGTSNPNLYWYRQAAGRGLQLLFYSVGIGQISSEVPQNLSASRPQDRQFILSSKKLLLSDSGFYLCAQGTGPSYEQYFGPGTRLTVT.

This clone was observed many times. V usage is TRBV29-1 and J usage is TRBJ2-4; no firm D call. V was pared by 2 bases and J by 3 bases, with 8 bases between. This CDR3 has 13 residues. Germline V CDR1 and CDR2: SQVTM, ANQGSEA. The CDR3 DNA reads TGCAGCGTTGAATTGTTAGACAAAAACATTCAGTACTTC. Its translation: CSVELLDKNIQYF.

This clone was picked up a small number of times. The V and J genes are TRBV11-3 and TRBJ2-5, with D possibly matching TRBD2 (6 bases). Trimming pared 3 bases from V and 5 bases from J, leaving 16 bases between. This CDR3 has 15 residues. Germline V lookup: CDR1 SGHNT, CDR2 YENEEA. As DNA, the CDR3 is TGTGCCAGCAGCTTTACCTTCCTAGCGTGGGAGACCCAGTACTTC. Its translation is CASSFTFLAWETQYF.

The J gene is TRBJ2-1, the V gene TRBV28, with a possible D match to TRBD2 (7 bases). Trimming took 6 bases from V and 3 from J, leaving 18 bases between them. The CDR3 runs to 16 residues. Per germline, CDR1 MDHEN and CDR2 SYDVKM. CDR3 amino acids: CASRLGGASLYNEQFF. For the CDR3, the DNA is TGTGCCAGCAGGTTGGGGGGGGCTTCTCTCTACAATGAGCAGTTCTTC.

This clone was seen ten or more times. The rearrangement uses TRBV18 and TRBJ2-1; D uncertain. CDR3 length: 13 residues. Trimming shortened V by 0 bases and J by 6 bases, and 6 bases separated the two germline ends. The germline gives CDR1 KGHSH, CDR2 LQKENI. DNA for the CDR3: TGTGCCAGCTCACCACCTTCTGTCAATGAGCAGTTCTTC. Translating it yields CASSPPSVNEQFF.

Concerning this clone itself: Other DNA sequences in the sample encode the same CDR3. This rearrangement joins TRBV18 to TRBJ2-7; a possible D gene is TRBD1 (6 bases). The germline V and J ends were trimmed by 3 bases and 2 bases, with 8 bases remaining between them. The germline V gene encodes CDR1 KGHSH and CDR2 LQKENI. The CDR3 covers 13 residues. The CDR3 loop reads CASSPTGAYEQYF. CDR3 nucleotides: TGTGCCAGCTCACCGACAGGAGCCTACGAGCAGTACTTC.

CDR3 in DNA: TGTGCCTGGAAGGGGGTACTAACCTACGAGCAGTACTTC. Translating gives CAWKGVLTYEQYF. The chain carries TRBV30 and TRBJ2-7; tentative D call: TRBD1 (6 bases). The CDR3 consists of 13 residues. Trimming shortened V by 4 bases and J by 2 bases, and 12 bases separated the two germline ends. Germline V lookup: CDR1 GTSNPN, CDR2 SVGIG (reference sequence).

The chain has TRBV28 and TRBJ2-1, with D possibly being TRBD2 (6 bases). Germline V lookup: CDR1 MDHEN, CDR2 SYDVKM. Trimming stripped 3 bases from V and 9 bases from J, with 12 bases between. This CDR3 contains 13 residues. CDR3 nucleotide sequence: TGTGCCAGCAGTTTGGGTGGGGGGAGTGAGCAGTTCTTC. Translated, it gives CASSLGGGSEQFF.

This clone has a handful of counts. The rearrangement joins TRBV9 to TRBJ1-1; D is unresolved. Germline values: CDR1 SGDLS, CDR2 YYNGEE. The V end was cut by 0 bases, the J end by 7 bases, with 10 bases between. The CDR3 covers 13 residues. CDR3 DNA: TGTGCCAGCAGCGTAGTCGAGGCCAATGAAGCTTTCTTT. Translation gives CASSVVEANEAFF.

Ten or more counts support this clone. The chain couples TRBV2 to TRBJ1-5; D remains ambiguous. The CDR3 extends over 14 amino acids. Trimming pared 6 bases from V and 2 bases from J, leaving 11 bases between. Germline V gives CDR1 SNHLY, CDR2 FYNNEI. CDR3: CASRRIPGNQPQHF. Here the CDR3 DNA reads TGTGCCAGCAGAAGAATCCCGGGCAATCAGCCCCAGCATTTT.

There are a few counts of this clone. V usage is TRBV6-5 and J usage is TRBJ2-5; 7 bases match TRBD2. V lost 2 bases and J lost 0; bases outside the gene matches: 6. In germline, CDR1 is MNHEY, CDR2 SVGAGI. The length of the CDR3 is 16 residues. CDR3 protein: CASSYGARGYQETQYF. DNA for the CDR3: TGTGCCAGCAGTTACGGGGCGCGGGGGTACCAAGAGACCCAGTACTTC.

The CDR3 sequence: CASRSRGTGNEQFF. Here the CDR3 DNA reads TGTGCCAGCCGAAGCAGGGGGACGGGCAATGAGCAGTTCTTC. The J gene is TRBJ2-1, the V gene TRBV5-6; the match to TRBD1 covers 7 bases. V lost 7 bases and J lost 6; bases outside the gene matches: 10. Germline lookup yields CDR1 SGHDT and CDR2 YYEEEE. This CDR3 region has 14 residues. The whole variable domain, remainder taken from reference TRBV5-6 and TRBJ2-1, is DAGVTQSPTHLIKTRGQQVTLRCSPKSGHDTVSWYQQALGQGPQFIFQYYEEEERQRGNFPDRFSGHQFPNYSSELNVNALLLGDSALYLCASRSRGTGNEQFFGPGTRLTVL.

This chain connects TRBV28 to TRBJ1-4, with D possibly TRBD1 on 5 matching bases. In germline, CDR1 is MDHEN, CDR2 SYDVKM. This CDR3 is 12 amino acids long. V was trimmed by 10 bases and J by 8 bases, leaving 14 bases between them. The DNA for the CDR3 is TGTGCCATCAAGGGGTTGAGGGAAAAACTGTTTTTT. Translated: CAIKGLREKLFF.